One and the same sample provided the 2 T cell receptor beta chains below, sequenced in a study of blood T cell repertoires in COVID-19. Sequencing used immunoSEQ multiplex PCR; TCRdb keeps in-frame clones, though not all of them. The table shows 80,000 or so clones, with 80% occurring only once. The sequencing sample was made of peripheral blood. These TCRs come from an older woman with acute or convalescent COVID-19.

V usage is TRBV6-1 and J usage is TRBJ2-2; no firm D call. In germline, CDR1 is MNHNS, CDR2 SASEGT. CDR3 size: 14 residues. V lost 2 bases, J lost 6 bases, and 10 bases lay in between. Written as DNA, the CDR3 is TGTGCCAGCAGTGAAATCGGGTTGTCCGGGGAGCTGTTTTTT. It codes for CASSEIGLSGELFF.

The chain combines TRBV7-2 with TRBJ2-5; TRBD2 aligns across 9 bases. The germline CDR1 and CDR2 sequences are SGHTA and FQGNSA. Germline trimming cut 3 bases from V and 4 bases from J; bases unmatched to any gene: 6. The CDR3 length is 15 residues. The CDR3 bases are TGTGCCAGCAGCTTCGCGGGGGGGCTTGGAGAGACCCAGTACTTC. Translating it yields CASSFAGGLGETQYF.